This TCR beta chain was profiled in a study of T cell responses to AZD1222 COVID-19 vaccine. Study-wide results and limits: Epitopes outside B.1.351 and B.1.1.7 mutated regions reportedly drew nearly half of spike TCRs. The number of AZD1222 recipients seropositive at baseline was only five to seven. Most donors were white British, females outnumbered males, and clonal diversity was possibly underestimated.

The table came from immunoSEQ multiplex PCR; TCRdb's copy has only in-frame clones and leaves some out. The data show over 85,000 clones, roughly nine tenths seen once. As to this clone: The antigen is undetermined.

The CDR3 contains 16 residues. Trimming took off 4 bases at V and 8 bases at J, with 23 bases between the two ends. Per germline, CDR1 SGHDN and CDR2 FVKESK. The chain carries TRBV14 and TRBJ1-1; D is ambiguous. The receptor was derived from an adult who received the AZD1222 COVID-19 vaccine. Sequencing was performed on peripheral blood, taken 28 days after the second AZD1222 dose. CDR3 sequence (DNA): TGTGCCAGCAGCCTCCAAGATCATAGAGTGTCCGGAGAAGCTTTCTTT. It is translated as CASSLQDHRVSGEAFF. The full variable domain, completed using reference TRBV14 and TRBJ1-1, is EAGVTQFPSHSVIEKGQTVTLRCDPISGHDNLYWYRRVMGKEIKFLLHFVKESKQDESGMPNNRFLAERTGGTYSTLKVQPAELEDSGVYFCASSLQDHRVSGEAFFGQGTRLTVV.